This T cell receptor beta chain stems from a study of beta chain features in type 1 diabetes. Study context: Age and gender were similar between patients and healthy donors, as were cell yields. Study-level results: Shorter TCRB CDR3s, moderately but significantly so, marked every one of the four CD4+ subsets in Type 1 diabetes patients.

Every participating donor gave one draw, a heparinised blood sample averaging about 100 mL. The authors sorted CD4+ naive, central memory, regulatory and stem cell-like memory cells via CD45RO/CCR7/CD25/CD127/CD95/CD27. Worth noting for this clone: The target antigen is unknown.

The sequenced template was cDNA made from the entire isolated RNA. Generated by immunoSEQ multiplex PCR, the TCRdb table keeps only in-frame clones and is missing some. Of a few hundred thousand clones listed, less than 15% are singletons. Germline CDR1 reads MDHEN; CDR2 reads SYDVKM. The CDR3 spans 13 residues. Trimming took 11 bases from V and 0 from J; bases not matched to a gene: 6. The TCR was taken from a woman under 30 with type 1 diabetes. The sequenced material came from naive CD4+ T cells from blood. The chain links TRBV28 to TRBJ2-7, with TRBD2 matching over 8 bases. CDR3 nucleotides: TGTGCCGCCCCGGGAGGGCCCTCCTACGAGCAGTACTTC. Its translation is CAAPGGPSYEQYF.